One sample yielded the 3 T cell receptor beta chains listed below, sequenced in a study of shared clonotypes between healthy human individuals (dated by TCRdb to the early 2020s). To prepare the library, the immunoSEQ multiplex PCR assay was applied. Held by TCRdb, this immuneACCESS table contains in-frame sequences only and omits some clones. Under half of the omission traces to an unresolved V gene where checked; the cause of the rest is unknown. The sample table shows 950,000 to 1,200,000 clones, and around 77% are seen once. About 0.94% of the sample belongs to the ten largest clones. The sample taken for sequencing was memory CD4+ T cells from PBMCs. This sample's cell subset or site label indicates: CD45RA-negative fraction. The receptor set was obtained from a man younger than 30 in good health. Some clones in this sample may be carry-over from other donors' samples.

This clone has a handful of counts. The chain joins TRBV14 to TRBJ2-7; weak D call: TRBD2 (5 bases). CDR1 is SGHDN, CDR2 FVKESK, per germline. Between the trimmed V and J ends, which lost 4 bases and 2 bases, there was a span of 15 bases. This CDR3 spans 15 amino acids. The CDR3 is CASSPYGEWTYEQYF. CDR3 nucleotides: TGTGCCAGCAGCCCGTACGGGGAGTGGACCTACGAGCAGTACTTC.

CDR3 nucleotides: TGCGCCAGCAGCCAGGAAGAGGGAACTTTTAACATTCAGTACTTC. Translated: CASSQEEGTFNIQYF. The chain couples TRBV5-1 to TRBJ2-4; tentatively, D is TRBD2 (5 bases). Between the trimmed V and J ends, which lost 4 bases and 7 bases, there was a span of 18 bases. Germline V gene sequence: CDR1 SGHRS, CDR2 YFSETQ. CDR3 length equals 15 residues.

This chain uses TRBV5-1 with TRBJ1-5; 7 nucleotides agree with TRBD1. V lost 4 bases, J lost 1 base, and 2 bases stayed unmatched. There are 14 residues in the CDR3. Germline values: CDR1 SGHRS, CDR2 YFSETQ. This CDR3 is CASSEQGSNQPQHF. Here the CDR3 DNA reads TGCGCCAGCAGCGAACAGGGGAGCAATCAGCCCCAGCATTTT.